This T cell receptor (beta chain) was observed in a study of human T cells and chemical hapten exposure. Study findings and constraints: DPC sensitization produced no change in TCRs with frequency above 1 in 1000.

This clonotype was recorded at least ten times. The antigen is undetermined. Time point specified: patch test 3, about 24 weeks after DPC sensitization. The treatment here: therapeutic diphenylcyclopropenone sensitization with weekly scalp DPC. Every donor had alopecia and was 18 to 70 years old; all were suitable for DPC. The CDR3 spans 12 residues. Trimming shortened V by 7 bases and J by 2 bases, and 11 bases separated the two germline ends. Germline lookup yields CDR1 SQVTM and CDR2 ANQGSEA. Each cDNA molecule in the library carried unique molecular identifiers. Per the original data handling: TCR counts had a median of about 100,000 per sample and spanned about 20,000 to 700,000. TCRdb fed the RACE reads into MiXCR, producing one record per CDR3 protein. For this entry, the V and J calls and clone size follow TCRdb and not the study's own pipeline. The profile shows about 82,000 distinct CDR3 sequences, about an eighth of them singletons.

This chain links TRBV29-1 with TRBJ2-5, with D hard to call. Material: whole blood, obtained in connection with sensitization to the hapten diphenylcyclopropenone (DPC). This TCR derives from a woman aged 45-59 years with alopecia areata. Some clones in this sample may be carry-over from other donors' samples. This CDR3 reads CSATLIQETQYF. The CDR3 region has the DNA TGCAGCGCTACTCTGATACAAGAGACCCAGTACTTC.